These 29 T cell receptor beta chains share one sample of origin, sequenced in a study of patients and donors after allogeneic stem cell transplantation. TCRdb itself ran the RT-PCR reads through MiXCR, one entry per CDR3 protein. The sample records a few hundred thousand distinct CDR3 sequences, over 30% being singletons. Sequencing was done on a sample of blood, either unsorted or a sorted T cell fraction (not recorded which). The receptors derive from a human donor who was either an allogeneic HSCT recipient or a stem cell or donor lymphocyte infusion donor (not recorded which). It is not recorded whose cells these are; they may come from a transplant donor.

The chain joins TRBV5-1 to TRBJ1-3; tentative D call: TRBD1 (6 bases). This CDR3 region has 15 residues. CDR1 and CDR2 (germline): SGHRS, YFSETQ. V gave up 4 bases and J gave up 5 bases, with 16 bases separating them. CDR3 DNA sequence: TGCGCCAGCAGCCCTACTTCGACAGGTAGAAACACCATATATTTT. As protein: CASSPTSTGRNTIYF.

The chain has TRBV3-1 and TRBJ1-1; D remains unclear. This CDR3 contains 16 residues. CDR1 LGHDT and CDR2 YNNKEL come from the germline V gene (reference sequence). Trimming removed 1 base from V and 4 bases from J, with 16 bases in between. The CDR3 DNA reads TGTGCCAGCAGCCAAGGAGTGGCGGGGTTTGGCACTGAAGCTTTCTTT. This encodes CASSQGVAGFGTEAFF. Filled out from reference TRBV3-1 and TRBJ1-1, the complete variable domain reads DTAVSQTPKYLVTQMGNDKSIKCEQNLGHDTMYWYKQDSKKFLKIMFSYNNKELIINETVPNRFSPKSPDKAHLNLHINSLELGDSAVYFCASSQGVAGFGTEAFFGQGTRLTVV.

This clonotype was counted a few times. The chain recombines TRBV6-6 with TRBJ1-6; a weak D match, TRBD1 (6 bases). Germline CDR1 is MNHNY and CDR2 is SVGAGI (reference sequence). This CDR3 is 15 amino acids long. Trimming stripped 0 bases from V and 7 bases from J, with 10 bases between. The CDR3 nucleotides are TGTGCCAGCAGTTACTCGTACAGGGTGAATTCACCCCTCCACTTT. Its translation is CASSYSYRVNSPLHF.

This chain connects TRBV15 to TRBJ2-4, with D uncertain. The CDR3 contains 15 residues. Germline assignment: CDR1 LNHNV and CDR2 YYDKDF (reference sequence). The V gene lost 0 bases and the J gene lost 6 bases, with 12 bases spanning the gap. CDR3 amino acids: CATSRDSNTINIQYF. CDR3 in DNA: TGTGCCACCAGCAGAGATTCGAACACCATAAACATTCAGTACTTC.

CDR3 nucleotides: TGTGCCAGCGGTACCCCAGGGGACTACACTGAAGCTTTCTTT. Its translation: CASGTPGDYTEAFF. V gene TRBV7-9 combines with J gene TRBJ1-1; maybe TRBD1 (6 bases). The CDR3 extends over 14 amino acids. Trimming cost V 8 bases and J 3 bases, with 16 bases left between them. Germline-derived CDR1 and CDR2 are SEHNR and FQNEAQ (reference sequence).

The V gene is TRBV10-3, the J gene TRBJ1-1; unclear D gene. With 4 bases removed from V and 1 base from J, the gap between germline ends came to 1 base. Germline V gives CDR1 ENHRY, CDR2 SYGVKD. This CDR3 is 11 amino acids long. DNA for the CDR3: TGTGCCATCAGTGGGAACACTGAAGCTTTCTTT. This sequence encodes CAISGNTEAFF.

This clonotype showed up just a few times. CDR3 amino acids: CASSDGTGGYNEQFF. The CDR3, as DNA: TGTGCCAGCAGTGACGGGACAGGGGGTTACAATGAGCAGTTCTTC. The rearrangement uses TRBV2 and TRBJ2-1, with 11 positions matching TRBD1. The germline V gene encodes CDR1 SNHLY and CDR2 FYNNEI. The V and J ends lost 3 bases and 4 bases, in that order; junction bases with no gene match: 2. The CDR3 has 15 residues.

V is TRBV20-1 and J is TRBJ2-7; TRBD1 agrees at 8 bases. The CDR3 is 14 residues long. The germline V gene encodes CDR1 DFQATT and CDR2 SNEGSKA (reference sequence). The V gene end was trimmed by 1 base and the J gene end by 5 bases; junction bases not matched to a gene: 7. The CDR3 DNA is TGCAGTGCTAGAGCCGGGACAGGACCCCACGAGCAGTACTTC. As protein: CSARAGTGPHEQYF.

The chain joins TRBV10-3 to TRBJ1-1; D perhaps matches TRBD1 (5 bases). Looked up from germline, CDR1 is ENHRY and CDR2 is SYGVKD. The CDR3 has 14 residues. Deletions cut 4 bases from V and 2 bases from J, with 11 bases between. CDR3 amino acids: CAISATGPNTEAFF. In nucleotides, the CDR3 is TGTGCCATCAGTGCCACAGGTCCTAACACTGAAGCTTTCTTT.

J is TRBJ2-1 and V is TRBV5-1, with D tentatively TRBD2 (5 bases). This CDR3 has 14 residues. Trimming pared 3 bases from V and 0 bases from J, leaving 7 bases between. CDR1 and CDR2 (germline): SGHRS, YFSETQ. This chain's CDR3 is CASSSLDSYNEQFF. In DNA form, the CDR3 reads TGCGCCAGCAGCTCACTAGACTCCTACAATGAGCAGTTCTTC.

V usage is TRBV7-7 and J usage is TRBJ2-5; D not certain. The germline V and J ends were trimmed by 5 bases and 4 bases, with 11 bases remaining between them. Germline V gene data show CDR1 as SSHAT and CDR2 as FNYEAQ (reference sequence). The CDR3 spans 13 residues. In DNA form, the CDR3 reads TGTGCCAGCAGCCGCGATTGGTCAGAGACCCAGTACTTC. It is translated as CASSRDWSETQYF. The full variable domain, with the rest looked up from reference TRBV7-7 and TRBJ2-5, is GAGVSQSPRYKVTKRGQDVTLRCDPISSHATLYWYQQALGQGPEFLTYFNYEAQPDKSGLPSDRFSAERPEGSISTLTIQRTEQRDSAMYRCASSRDWSETQYFGPGTRLLVL.

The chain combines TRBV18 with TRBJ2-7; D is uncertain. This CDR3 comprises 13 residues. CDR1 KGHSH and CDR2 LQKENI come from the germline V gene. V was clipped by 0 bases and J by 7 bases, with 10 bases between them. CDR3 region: CASSPPQEWEQYF. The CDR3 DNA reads TGTGCCAGCTCACCACCGCAGGAATGGGAGCAGTACTTC. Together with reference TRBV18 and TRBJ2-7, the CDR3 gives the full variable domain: NAGVMQNPRHLVRRRGQEARLRCSPMKGHSHVYWYRQLPEEGLKFMVYLQKENIIDESGMPKERFSAEFPKEGPSILRIQQVVRGDSAAYFCASSPPQEWEQYFGPGTRLTVT.

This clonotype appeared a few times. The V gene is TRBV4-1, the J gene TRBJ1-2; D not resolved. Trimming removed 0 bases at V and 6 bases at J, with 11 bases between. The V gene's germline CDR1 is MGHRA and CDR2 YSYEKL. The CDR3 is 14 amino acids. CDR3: CASSQDWPVNGYTF. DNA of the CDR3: TGCGCCAGCAGCCAAGATTGGCCAGTTAATGGCTACACCTTC.

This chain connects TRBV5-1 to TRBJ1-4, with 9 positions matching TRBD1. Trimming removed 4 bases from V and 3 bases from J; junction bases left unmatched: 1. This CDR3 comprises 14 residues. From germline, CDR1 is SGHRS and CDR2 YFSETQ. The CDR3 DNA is TGCGCCAGCAGCCGGGACAGGGCTAATGAAAAACTGTTTTTT. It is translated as CASSRDRANEKLFF.

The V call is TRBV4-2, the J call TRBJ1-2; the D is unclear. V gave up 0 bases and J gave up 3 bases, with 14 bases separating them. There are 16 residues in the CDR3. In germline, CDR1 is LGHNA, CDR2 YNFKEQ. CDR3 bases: TGTGCCAGCAGCCAAGATCCAAGAGGGAGGGACTATGGCTACACCTTC. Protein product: CASSQDPRGRDYGYTF.

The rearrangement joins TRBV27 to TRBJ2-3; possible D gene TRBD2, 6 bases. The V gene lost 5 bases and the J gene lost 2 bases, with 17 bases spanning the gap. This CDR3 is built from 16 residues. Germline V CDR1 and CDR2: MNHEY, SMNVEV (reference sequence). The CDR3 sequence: CASSPAVSGITDTQYF. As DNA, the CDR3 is TGTGCCAGCAGTCCTGCGGTTAGCGGTATCACAGATACGCAGTATTTT.

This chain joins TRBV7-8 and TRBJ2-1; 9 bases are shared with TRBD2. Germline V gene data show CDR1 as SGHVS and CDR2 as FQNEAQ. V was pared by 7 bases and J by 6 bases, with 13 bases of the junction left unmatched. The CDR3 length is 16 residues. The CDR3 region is CASTGVRGGVRNEQFF. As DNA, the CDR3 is TGTGCCAGCACTGGTGTGCGGGGGGGTGTACGCAATGAGCAGTTCTTC. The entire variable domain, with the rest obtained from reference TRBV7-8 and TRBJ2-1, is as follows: GAGVSQSPRYKVAKRGQDVALRCDPISGHVSLFWYQQALGQGPEFLTYFQNEAQLDKSGLPSDRFFAERPEGSVSTLKIQRTQQEDSAVYLCASTGVRGGVRNEQFFGPGTRLTVL.

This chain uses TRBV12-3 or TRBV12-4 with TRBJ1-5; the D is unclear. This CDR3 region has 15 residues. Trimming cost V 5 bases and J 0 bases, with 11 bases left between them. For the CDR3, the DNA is TGTGCCAGCAGTCCCGACATTATTAGCAATCAGCCCCAGCATTTT. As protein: CASSPDIISNQPQHF.

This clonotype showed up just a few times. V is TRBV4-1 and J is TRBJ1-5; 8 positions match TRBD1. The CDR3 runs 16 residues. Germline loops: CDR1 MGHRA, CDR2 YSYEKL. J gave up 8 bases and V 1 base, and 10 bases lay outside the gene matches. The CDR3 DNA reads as TGCGCCAGCAGCCAAGTGGGCAGGGGGCTGTATGAGCCCCAGCATTTT. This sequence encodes CASSQVGRGLYEPQHF.

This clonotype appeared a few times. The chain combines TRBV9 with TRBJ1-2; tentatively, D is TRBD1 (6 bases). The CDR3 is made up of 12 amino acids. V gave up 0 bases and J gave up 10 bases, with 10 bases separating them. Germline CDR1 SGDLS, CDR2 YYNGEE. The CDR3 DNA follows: TGTGCCAGCAGCGTAGGCCAGGGGTCCTACACCTTC. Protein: CASSVGQGSYTF.

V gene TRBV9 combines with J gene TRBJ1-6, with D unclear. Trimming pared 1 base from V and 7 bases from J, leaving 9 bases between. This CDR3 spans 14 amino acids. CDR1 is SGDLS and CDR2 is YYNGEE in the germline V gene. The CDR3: CASSVRTANSPLHF. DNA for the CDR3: TGTGCCAGCAGCGTAAGAACGGCAAATTCACCCCTCCACTTT.

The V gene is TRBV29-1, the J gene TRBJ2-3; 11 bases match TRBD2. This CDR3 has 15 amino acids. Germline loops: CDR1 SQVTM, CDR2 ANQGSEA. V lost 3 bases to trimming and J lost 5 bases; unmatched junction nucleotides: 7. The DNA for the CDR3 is TGCAGCGTTGAGACTAGCGGGGACGGTAAAGATACGCAGTATTTT. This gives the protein CSVETSGDGKDTQYF.

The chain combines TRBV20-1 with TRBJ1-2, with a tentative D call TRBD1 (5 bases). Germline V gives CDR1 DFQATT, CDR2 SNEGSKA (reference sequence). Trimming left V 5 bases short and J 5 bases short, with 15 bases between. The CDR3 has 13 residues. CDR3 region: CSASDSKGYGYTF. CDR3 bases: TGCAGTGCTTCAGACAGTAAGGGGTATGGCTACACCTTC.

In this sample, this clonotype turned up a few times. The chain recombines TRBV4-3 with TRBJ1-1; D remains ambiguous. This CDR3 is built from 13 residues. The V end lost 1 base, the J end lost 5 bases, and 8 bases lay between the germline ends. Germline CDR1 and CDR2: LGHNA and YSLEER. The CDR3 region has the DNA TGCGCCAGCAGCCAAGTAGGCCGGACTGAAGCTTTCTTT. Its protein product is CASSQVGRTEAFF.

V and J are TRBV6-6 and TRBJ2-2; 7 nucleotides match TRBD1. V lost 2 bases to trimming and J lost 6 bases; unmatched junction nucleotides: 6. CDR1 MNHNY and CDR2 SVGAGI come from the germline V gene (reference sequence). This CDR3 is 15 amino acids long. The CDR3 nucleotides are TGTGCCAGCAGTTACCGAGGACAGGTTCCCGGGGAGCTGTTTTTT. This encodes CASSYRGQVPGELFF.

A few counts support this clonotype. In DNA, the CDR3 is TGTGCCACCAGCAGAGATCTACAGGGCGGAGGCTACACCTTC. Translation gives CATSRDLQGGGYTF. This chain links TRBV15 with TRBJ1-2, with a possible D match to TRBD1 (6 bases). Trimming took 0 bases from V and 8 from J, leaving 13 bases between them. The CDR3 length is 14 residues. Germline loops: CDR1 LNHNV, CDR2 YYDKDF (reference sequence).

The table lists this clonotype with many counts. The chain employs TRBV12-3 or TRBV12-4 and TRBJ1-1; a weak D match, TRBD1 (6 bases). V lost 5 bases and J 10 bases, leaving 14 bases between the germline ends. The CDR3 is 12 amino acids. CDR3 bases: TGTGCCAGCAGTCACAGGGCCACCAGAGCTTTCTTT. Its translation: CASSHRATRAFF.

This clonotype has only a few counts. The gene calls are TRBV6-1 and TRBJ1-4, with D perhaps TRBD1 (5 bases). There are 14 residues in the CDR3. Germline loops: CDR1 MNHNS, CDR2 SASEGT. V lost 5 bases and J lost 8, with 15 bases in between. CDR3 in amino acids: CASSLEPGLEKLFF. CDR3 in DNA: TGTGCCAGCAGTCTAGAACCAGGGTTAGAAAAACTGTTTTTT.

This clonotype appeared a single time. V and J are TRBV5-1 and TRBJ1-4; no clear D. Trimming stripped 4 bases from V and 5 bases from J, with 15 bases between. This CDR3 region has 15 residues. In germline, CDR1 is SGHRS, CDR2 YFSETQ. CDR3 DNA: TGCGCCAGCAGCACCGGACGGGGAGAAAATGAAAAACTGTTTTTT. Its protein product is CASSTGRGENEKLFF.